The 18 T cell receptor beta chains below come from one sample, sequenced in a study of identical twins. TCRdb re-analysed the 5' RACE reads in MiXCR, keeping a single row per CDR3 protein. The sample records some 600,000 distinct CDR3 sequences, less than 9% being singletons. These records were also assigned to another study, of yellow fever vaccine responses in identical twins.

The sequenced material came from PBMCs. These receptors were taken from a young woman in good health.

This clonotype showed up many times. The rearrangement joins TRBV5-1 to TRBJ1-1, with D possibly TRBD1 on 5 matching bases. The CDR3 runs to 11 residues. Looked up from germline, CDR1 is SGHRS and CDR2 is YFSETQ. Trimming pared 3 bases from V and 7 bases from J, leaving 7 bases between. Here the CDR3 DNA reads TGCGCCAGCAGCTCGGGGCTTGAAGCTTTCTTT. It codes for CASSSGLEAFF.

The chain uses TRBV5-6 and TRBJ2-4, with D possibly TRBD2 on 6 matching bases. CDR3 length: 14 amino acids. The germline gives CDR1 SGHDT, CDR2 YYEEEE. V lost 4 bases to trimming and J lost 6 bases, with 14 bases between them. CDR3 amino acids: CASSPDYLGNIQYF. In nucleotides, the CDR3 is TGTGCCAGCAGCCCGGACTACTTAGGAAACATTCAGTACTTC.

A few counts support this clonotype. The genes are TRBV7-9 and TRBJ2-3; 7 positions agree with TRBD2. Unmatched junction bases numbered 6, after V lost 5 bases and J lost 1 base. Germline V gene data show CDR1 as SEHNR and CDR2 as FQNEAQ (reference sequence). The CDR3 loop spans 15 amino acids. CDR3 DNA sequence: TGTGCCAGCAGCCCCATTACTAGCGGCACAGATACGCAGTATTTT. It encodes CASSPITSGTDTQYF.

As concerns this clonotype: This sequence may be a read error, since a much larger clone differs from it by one base. V gene TRBV6-5 combines with J gene TRBJ1-2, with a weak D call TRBD1 (6 bases). Deletions cut 0 bases from V and 3 bases from J, with 8 bases between. CDR3 length: 14 amino acids. The germline CDR1 and CDR2 sequences are MNHEY and SVGAGI. CDR3 sequence: CASSYSGGHYGYTF. The CDR3 DNA is TGTGCCAGCAGTTACTCTGGGGGGCACTATGGCTACACCTTC.

The chain joins TRBV20-1 to TRBJ2-1, with TRBD2 matching 16 bases. V trimming: 3 bases; J trimming: 7 bases; junction bases outside the gene matches: 15. Germline values: CDR1 DFQATT, CDR2 SNEGSKA (reference sequence). This CDR3 contains 19 residues. As DNA, the CDR3 is TGCAGTGCTAGGAGGTTTGGGACTAGCGGGAGGGGGACGGGGAATGAGCAGTTCTTC. The encoded protein is CSARRFGTSGRGTGNEQFF.

This clonotype was detected a few times. The rearrangement links TRBV24-1 to TRBJ2-1, with D maybe TRBD1 (6 bases). The CDR3 is 17 amino acids. Between the trimmed V and J ends, which lost 2 bases and 4 bases, there was a span of 17 bases. Germline CDR1 reads KGHDR; CDR2 reads SFDVKD. The CDR3 coding sequence is TGTGCCACCAGTGATTCTCTCGACAGGTCCTTTTACAATGAGCAGTTCTTC. Its translation is CATSDSLDRSFYNEQFF.

This clonotype has more than one count but fewer than ten. V usage is TRBV29-1 and J usage is TRBJ2-7; 9 bases align to TRBD1. V trimming: 6 bases; J trimming: 0 bases; junction bases outside the gene matches: 3. Germline CDR1 reads SQVTM; CDR2 reads ANQGSEA. The CDR3 has 13 residues. As DNA, the CDR3 is TGCAGCGTCCGACAGGGGGGCTCCTACGAGCAGTACTTC. It yields the protein CSVRQGGSYEQYF.

The V and J genes are TRBV7-8 and TRBJ2-7; TRBD2 aligns across 13 bases. This CDR3 contains 14 residues. V lost 4 bases and J lost 7; bases outside the gene matches: 4. The germline gives CDR1 SGHVS, CDR2 FQNEAQ. The CDR3 loop reads CASSWTSGSGEQYF. The CDR3 DNA sequence: TGTGCCAGCAGCTGGACTAGCGGGAGCGGGGAGCAGTACTTC.

The chain couples TRBV5-1 to TRBJ2-7, with TRBD2 matching over 10 bases. The CDR3 totals 19 residues. V trimming: 0 bases; J trimming: 3 bases; junction bases outside the gene matches: 15. Germline V lookup: CDR1 SGHRS, CDR2 YFSETQ. In DNA, the CDR3 is TGCGCCAGCAGCTTGGAGGCTAGCGGGAGAGGGGGCCCGGGCTACGAGCAGTACTTC. Translation gives CASSLEASGRGGPGYEQYF.

This clonotype was observed many times. The rearrangement links TRBV12-3 or TRBV12-4 to TRBJ2-2; no reliable D call. With 8 bases removed from V and 1 base from J, the gap between germline ends came to 8 bases. CDR3 length: 13 residues. CDR3 coding DNA: TGTGCCAGCGCCACATGGAACACCGGGGAGCTGTTTTTT. It specifies CASATWNTGELFF.

This clonotype was picked up a small number of times. This sequence joins TRBV4-1 and TRBJ1-6, with D maybe TRBD1 (5 bases). CDR1 MGHRA and CDR2 YSYEKL come from the germline V gene. CDR3 length: 18 amino acids. Trimming stripped 4 bases from V and 0 bases from J, with 16 bases between. For the CDR3, the DNA is TGCGCCAGCAGCCCTGCAGGGTCCCGGAGCTCCTATAATTCACCCCTCCACTTT. This sequence encodes CASSPAGSRSSYNSPLHF.

This clonotype came up many times. The gene calls are TRBV28 and TRBJ1-5; tentatively, D is TRBD1 (5 bases). This CDR3 region has 13 residues. The germline V and J ends were trimmed by 8 bases and 3 bases, with 11 bases remaining between them. Germline V gene sequence: CDR1 MDHEN, CDR2 SYDVKM. The CDR3 region is CASGDEDNQPQHF. DNA for the CDR3: TGTGCCAGCGGGGACGAGGACAATCAGCCCCAGCATTTT.

The rearrangement joins TRBV14 to TRBJ2-1; D is ambiguous. The CDR3 runs 12 residues. CDR1 and CDR2 from the germline V gene are SGHDN and FVKESK. V was shortened by 2 bases and J by 5 bases, with 4 bases between the two germline ends. The CDR3 nucleotides read TGTGCCAGCAGCCAAATGGACAATGAGCAGTTCTTC. It is translated as CASSQMDNEQFF.

This clonotype was counted at least ten times. The CDR3 sequence is CASSLQGAIQPQHF. The CDR3 coding sequence is TGTGCCAGCAGCTTACAGGGGGCTATTCAGCCCCAGCATTTT. The genes are TRBV5-6 and TRBJ1-5; 9 bases map to TRBD1. Germline lookup yields CDR1 SGHDT and CDR2 YYEEEE. The CDR3 totals 14 residues. With 2 bases clipped from V and 6 bases from J, the junction kept 3 bases outside the gene matches.

The gene calls are TRBV20-1 and TRBJ1-2; a possible D gene is TRBD1 (5 bases). The ends were cut back, 0 bases at V and 6 bases at J, with 11 bases in the middle. The CDR3 extends over 13 amino acids. In germline, CDR1 is DFQATT, CDR2 SNEGSKA (reference sequence). CDR3 sequence: CSARDLRVDGYTF. The CDR3 nucleotides read TGCAGTGCTAGAGATCTCAGGGTGGATGGCTACACCTTC.

This clonotype was observed a handful of times. The CDR3 region has the DNA TGTGCCAGCAGCGAGGGAGCGTCTTGGCAGCCCCAGCATTTT. Translating it yields CASSEGASWQPQHF. The chain uses TRBV7-9 and TRBJ1-5; D call uncertain. Trimming left V 5 bases short and J 7 bases short, with 15 bases between. Germline V gene lookup returns CDR1 SEHNR and CDR2 FQNEAQ (reference sequence). This CDR3 comprises 14 residues.

V is TRBV7-8 and J is TRBJ1-6, with D perhaps TRBD1 (6 bases). This CDR3 region has 15 residues. Trimming removed 5 bases from V and 9 bases from J, with 17 bases in between. From germline, CDR1 is SGHVS and CDR2 FQNEAQ. For the CDR3, the DNA is TGTGCCAGCAGCCCCTCAGGGGCGGTCGGTTCACCCCTCCACTTT. This gives the protein CASSPSGAVGSPLHF.

In this sample, this clonotype turned up a few times. This chain connects TRBV20-1 to TRBJ1-2, with D perhaps matching TRBD1 (5 bases). The V end lost 6 bases, the J end lost 4 bases, and 18 bases lay between the germline ends. The CDR3 is made up of 14 amino acids. Germline lookup yields CDR1 DFQATT and CDR2 SNEGSKA (reference sequence). CDR3 sequence: CSAPKEQGSYGYTF. The DNA of the CDR3 is TGCAGTGCCCCGAAGGAGCAGGGATCCTATGGCTACACCTTC.